This T cell receptor beta chain was identified during a study of neurological immune-mediated disorders. This clonotype was observed many times. Template-switch 5'RACE cDNA synthesis added a 10-nucleotide unique molecular identifier. From the 5' RACE reads, TCRdb called clonotypes with MiXCR, one entry per CDR3 protein. The sample lists approximately 30,000 distinct CDR3 sequences, 15% occurring once. Where libraries were unsorted, they were derived from 2 million PBMCs stored at -80 degrees C. Germline CDR1 reads SGHKS; CDR2 reads YYEKEE (reference sequence). V dropped 1 base and J dropped 6; count of bases not matched to a gene: 4. The CDR3 consists of 14 residues.

The chain carries TRBV5-5 and TRBJ2-7; 10 nucleotides align to TRBD1. The sample consisted of PBMCs. The clonotype was recovered from a man between 65 and 85 years old in good health. CDR3 DNA: TGTGCCAGCAGCTTGTGGGGGACAGGGGTCGAGCAGTACTTC. Protein: CASSLWGTGVEQYF.